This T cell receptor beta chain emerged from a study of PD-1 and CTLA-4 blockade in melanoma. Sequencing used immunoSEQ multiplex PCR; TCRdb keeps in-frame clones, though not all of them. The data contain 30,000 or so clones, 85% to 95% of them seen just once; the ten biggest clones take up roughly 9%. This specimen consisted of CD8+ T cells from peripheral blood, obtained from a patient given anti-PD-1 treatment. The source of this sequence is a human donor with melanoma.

In nucleotides, the CDR3 is TGTGCCAGCACCCAATTGACAGAGAACACTGAAGCTTTCTTT. It codes for CASTQLTENTEAFF. The rearrangement joins TRBV7-9 to TRBJ1-1, with D possibly matching TRBD1 (5 bases). The germline V and J ends were trimmed by 7 bases and 1 base, with 13 bases remaining between them. The CDR3 covers 14 residues. Germline V gene lookup returns CDR1 SEHNR and CDR2 FQNEAQ (reference sequence).